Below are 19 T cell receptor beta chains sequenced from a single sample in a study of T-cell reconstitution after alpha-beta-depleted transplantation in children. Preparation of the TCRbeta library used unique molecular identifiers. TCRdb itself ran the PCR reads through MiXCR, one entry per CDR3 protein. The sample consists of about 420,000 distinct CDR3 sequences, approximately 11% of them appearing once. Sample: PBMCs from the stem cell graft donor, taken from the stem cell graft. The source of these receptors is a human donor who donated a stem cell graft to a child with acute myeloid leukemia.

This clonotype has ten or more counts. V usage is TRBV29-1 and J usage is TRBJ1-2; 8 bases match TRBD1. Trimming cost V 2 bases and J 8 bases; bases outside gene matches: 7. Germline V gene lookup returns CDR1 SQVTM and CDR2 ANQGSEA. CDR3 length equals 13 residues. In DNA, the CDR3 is TGCAGCGTTGAAATGGCAGGGGGCCGCGGCTACACCTTC. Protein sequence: CSVEMAGGRGYTF. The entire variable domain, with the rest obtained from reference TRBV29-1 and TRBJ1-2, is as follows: SAVISQKPSRDICQRGTSLTIQCQVDSQVTMMFWYRQQPGQSLTLIATANQGSEATYESGFVIDKFPISRPNLTFSTLTVSNMSPEDSSIYLCSVEMAGGRGYTFGSGTRLTVV.

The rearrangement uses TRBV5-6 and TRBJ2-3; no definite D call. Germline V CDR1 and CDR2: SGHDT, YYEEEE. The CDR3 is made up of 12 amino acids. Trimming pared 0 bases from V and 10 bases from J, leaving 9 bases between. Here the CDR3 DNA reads TGTGCCAGCAGCTTGGAGCTAGGTTCGCAGTATTTT. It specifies CASSLELGSQYF.

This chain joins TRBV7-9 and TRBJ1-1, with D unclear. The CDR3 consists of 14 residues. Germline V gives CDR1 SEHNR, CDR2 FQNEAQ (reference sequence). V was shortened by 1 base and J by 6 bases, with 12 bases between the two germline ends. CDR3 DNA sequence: TGTGCCAGCAGCTTAGGGGCCCTACTCGCTGAAGCTTTCTTT. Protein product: CASSLGALLAEAFF. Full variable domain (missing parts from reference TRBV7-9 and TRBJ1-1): DTGVSQNPRHKITKRGQNVTFRCDPISEHNRLYWYRQTLGQGPEFLTYFQNEAQLEKSRLLSDRFSAERPKGSFSTLEIQRTEQGDSAMYLCASSLGALLAEAFFGQGTRLTVV.

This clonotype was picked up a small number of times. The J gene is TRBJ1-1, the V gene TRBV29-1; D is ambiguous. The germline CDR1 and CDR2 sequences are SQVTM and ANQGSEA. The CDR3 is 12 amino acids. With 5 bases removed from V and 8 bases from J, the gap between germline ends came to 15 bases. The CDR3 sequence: CSVLSPGEEAFF. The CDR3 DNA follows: TGCAGCGTTTTGAGTCCCGGGGAGGAAGCTTTCTTT.

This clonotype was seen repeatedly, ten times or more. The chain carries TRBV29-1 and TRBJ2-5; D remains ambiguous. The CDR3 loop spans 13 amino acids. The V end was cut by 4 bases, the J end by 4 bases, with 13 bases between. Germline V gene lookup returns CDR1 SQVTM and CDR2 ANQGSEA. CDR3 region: CSVGLGRTETQYF. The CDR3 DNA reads TGCAGCGTTGGGCTGGGTAGGACAGAGACCCAGTACTTC. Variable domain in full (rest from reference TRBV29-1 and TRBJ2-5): SAVISQKPSRDICQRGTSLTIQCQVDSQVTMMFWYRQQPGQSLTLIATANQGSEATYESGFVIDKFPISRPNLTFSTLTVSNMSPEDSSIYLCSVGLGRTETQYFGPGTRLLVL.

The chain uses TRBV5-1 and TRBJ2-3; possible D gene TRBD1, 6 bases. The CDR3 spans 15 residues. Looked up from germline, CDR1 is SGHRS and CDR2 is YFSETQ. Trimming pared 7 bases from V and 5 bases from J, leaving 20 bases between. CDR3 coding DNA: TGCGCCAGCGCCTGGAGGCAGGGGTCCGAAGATACGCAGTATTTT. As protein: CASAWRQGSEDTQYF.

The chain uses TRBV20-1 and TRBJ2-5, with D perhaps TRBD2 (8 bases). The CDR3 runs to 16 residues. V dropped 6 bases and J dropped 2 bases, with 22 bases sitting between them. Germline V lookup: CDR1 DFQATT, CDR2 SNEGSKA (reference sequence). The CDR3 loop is CSAIQGGGGLQETQYF. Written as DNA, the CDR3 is TGCAGTGCCATCCAGGGGGGCGGGGGGCTTCAAGAGACCCAGTACTTC.

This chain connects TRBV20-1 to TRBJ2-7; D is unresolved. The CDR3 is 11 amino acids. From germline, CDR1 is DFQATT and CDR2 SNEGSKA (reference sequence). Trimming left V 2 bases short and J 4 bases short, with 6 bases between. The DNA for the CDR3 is TGCAGTGCTAGATCTGAATACGAGCAGTACGTC. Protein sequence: CSARSEYEQYV.

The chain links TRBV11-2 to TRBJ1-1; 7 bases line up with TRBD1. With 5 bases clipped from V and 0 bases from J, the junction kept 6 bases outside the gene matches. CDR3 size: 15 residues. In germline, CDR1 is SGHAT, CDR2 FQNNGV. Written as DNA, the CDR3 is TGTGCCAGCAGCGCGTGGGACAGCCTGAACACTGAAGCTTTCTTT. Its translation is CASSAWDSLNTEAFF.

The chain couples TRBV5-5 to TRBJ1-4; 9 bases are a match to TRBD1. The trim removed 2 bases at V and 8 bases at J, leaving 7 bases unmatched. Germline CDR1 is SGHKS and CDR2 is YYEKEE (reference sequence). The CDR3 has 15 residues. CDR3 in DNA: TGTGCCAGCAGCTTCTGGGGGACAGGGAACGAAAAACTGTTTTTT. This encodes CASSFWGTGNEKLFF.

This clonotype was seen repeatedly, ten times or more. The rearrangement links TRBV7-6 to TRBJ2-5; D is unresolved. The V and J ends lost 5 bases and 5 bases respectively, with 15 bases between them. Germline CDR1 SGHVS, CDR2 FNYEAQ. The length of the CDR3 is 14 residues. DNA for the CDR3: TGTGCCAGCAGCCTTTATCTTGAGTTGGAGACCCAGTACTTC. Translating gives CASSLYLELETQYF.

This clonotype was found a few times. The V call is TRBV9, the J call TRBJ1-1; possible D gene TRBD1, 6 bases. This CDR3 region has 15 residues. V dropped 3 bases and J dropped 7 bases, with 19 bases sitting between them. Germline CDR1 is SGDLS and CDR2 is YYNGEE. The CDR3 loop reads CASSGLQGGSGEAFF. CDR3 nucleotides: TGTGCCAGCAGCGGGTTACAGGGCGGAAGCGGTGAAGCTTTCTTT.

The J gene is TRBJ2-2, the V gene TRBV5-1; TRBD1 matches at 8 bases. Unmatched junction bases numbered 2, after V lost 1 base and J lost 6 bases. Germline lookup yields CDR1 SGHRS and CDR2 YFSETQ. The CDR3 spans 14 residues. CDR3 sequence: CASSLQGASGELFF. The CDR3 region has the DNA TGCGCCAGCAGCTTGCAGGGGGCCTCCGGGGAGCTGTTTTTT.

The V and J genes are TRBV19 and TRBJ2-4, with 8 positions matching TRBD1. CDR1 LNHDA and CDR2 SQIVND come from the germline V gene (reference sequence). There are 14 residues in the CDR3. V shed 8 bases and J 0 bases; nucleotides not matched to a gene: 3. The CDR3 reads CASGTGLAKNIQYF. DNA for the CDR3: TGTGCCAGTGGGACAGGTCTAGCCAAAAACATTCAGTACTTC.

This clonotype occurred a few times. CDR3 DNA sequence: TGCGCCAGCAGCTTGGGTTGGGACAGGGAGAAGAATGAGCAGTTCTTC. It translates to CASSLGWDREKNEQFF. J is TRBJ2-1 and V is TRBV5-1, with 9 bases aligning to TRBD1. After removal of 0 bases from V and 7 bases from J, the junction contained 8 bases not matched to a gene. CDR1 is SGHRS and CDR2 is YFSETQ in the germline V gene. This CDR3 contains 16 residues.

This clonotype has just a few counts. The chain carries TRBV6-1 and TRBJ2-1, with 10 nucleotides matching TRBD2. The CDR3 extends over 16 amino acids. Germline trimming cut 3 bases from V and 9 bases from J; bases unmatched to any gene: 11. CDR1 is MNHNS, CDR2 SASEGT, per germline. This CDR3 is CASSDSSGGALGEQFF. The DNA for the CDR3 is TGTGCCAGCAGTGATTCAAGCGGGGGGGCATTGGGTGAGCAGTTCTTC.

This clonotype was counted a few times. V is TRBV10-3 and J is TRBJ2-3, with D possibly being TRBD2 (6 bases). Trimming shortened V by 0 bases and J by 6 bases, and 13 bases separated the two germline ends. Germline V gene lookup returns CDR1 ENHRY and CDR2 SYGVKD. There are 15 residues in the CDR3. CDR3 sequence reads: CAISESNGLADTQYF. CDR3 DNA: TGTGCCATCAGTGAGTCTAACGGGCTAGCGGATACGCAGTATTTT.

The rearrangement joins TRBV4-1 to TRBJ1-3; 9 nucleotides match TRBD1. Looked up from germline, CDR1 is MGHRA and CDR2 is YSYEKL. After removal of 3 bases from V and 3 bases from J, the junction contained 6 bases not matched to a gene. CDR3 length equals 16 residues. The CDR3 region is CASSQQQGADGNTIYF. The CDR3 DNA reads TGCGCCAGCAGCCAGCAACAGGGGGCAGATGGAAACACCATATATTTT.

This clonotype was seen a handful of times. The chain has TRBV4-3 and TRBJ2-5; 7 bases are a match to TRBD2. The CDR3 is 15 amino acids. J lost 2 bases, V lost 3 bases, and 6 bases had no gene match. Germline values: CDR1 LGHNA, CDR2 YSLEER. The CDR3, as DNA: TGCGCCAGCAGCCACGGGTCTAGCGGACAAGAGACCCAGTACTTC. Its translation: CASSHGSSGQETQYF.